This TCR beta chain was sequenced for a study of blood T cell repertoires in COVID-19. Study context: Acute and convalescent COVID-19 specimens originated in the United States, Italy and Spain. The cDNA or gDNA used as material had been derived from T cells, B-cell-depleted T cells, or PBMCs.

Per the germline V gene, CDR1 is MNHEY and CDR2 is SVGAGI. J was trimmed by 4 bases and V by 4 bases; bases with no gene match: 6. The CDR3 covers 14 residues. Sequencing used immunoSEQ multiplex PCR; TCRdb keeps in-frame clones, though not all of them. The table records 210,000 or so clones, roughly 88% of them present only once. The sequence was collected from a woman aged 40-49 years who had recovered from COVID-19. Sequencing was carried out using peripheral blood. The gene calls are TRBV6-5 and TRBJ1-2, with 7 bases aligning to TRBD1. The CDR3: CASSSYRGGYGYTF. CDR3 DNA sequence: TGTGCCAGCAGTTCCTACAGGGGCGGCTATGGCTACACCTTC.